This TCR beta chain was recovered during a study of graft-versus-host responses after intestinal transplantation. The germline CDR1 and CDR2 sequences are SGHRS and YFSETQ. The CDR3 extends over 15 amino acids. V lost 0 bases, J lost 4 bases, and 13 bases lay in between. Overall study results and limits: There were GvH clones found in recipient marrow, and some of them appeared first in ileum or blood.

Responder CD3+CD4+ and CD3+CD8+ cells that were proliferating and CFSE-low were sorted after the reaction. TCRdb keeps only in-frame clones here, not all; method: immunoSEQ multiplex PCR. The sample consists of about 8,600 clones, roughly 31% of them appearing once. The chain links TRBV5-1 to TRBJ1-1; a weak D match, TRBD1 (5 bases). The source of this sequence is a human patient who received an intestinal transplant. The material sequenced was alloreactive CD4+ T cells from a mixed lymphocyte reaction culture, taken before intestinal transplant. Noted subset: CFSE-low proliferating T cells sorted from roughly six-day pre-transplant mixed lymphocyte reaction (GvH or HvG direction). The chain's CDR3 is CASSLEGPSSTEAFF. CDR3 bases: TGCGCCAGCAGCTTGGAGGGGCCCTCAAGCACTGAAGCTTTCTTT.